This T cell receptor (beta chain) was identified in a study of blood T cell repertoires in COVID-19. The wider study: Sites across the United States, Italy and Spain contributed samples from acute and convalescent COVID-19. Sample material is recorded as cDNA or gDNA derived from T cells, B-cell-depleted T cells, or PBMCs.

This clone was seen a few times. Germline V CDR1 and CDR2: MNHEY, SVGEGT. The CDR3 covers 15 residues. V dropped 1 base and J dropped 0 bases, with 8 bases sitting between them. As originally analysed: Researchers report that nucleated cell counts were estimated from reference gene primer amplification. Clones were read by immunoSEQ multiplex PCR, and TCRdb kept only the in-frame ones, dropping some. Clone size and V and J calls were adopted from that table, with D and trimming inferred from the DNA. The top ten hold 2% to 3% of the sample, which has roughly 260,000 clones, about 87% seen once. The receptor was derived from a woman in her 50s with acute or convalescent COVID-19. J is TRBJ2-3 and V is TRBV6-2 or TRBV6-3; no clear D. Material: peripheral blood. CDR3 nucleotides: TGTGCCAGCAGTTACTACGGTGATAGCACAGATACGCAGTATTTT. Encoded protein: CASSYYGDSTDTQYF.